This TCR beta chain was profiled in a study of tumor-infiltrating lymphocytes in glioblastoma multiforme. The study's findings and limits: T cells were not sorted into functional subsets.

Remarks on this clonotype: The antigen remains unidentified.

TCRB libraries came from RNA via three nested multiplex PCR rounds. A C-beta primer primed TCRB cDNA from about 0.49 ug RNA. Unique molecular identifiers were not described for the libraries. From the multiplex PCR reads, TCRdb called clonotypes with MiXCR, one entry per CDR3 protein. The sample includes some 10,000 distinct CDR3 sequences, about 70% of them seen just once. The receptor's source is a male donor with glioblastoma. What was sequenced was brain tumor tissue.

CDR3: CVNSFTQGATYEQYF. The CDR3 nucleotides read TGTGTCAACAGCTTTACCCAGGGGGCCACTTACGAGCAGTACTTC. The rearrangement uses TRBV5-4 and TRBJ2-7; 8 bases map to TRBD1. The CDR3 is 15 residues long. Germline V CDR1 and CDR2: SGHNT, YYREEE (reference sequence).